Below, one T cell receptor (beta chain) is given with its context. Its antigen remains undetermined. No quality values exist for individual bases; no much larger clone is one base distant. This entry belongs to a study of blood T cell repertoires in COVID-19 (dated by TCRdb to the early 2020s). About the investigation overall: The collaborator samples originated in the United States, Italy and Spain and spanned the acute and convalescent phases of COVID-19. The prospective study material was composed of cDNA or gDNA derived from T cells, B-cell-depleted T cells, or PBMCs. The dataset comprised deeply sampled blood TCRbeta repertoires from subjects exposed to, actively infected with, or recovered from COVID-19. The repertoires were made available in a free public database intended to serve as a resource for research on the immune response to SARS-CoV-2. Samples came from the ongoing ImmuneRACE study (first 160 participants) plus 1,254 subjects from 6 global collaborators. The sample metadata nearly always contained a de-identified subject ID, COVID-19 status, age in years and sex. Where HLA class I and class II types were available, the types were taken from metadata supplied by the sample provider, not from assay-based typing. Study-wide conclusions, independent of this receptor: Clinical and demographic metadata were provided uncurated, with the amount varying by source and participant.

The immunoSEQ Assay, a bias-controlled multiplex PCR, was used to amplify TCRbeta CDR3 regions from genomic DNA. Per the original workflow: Nucleated cell counts per sample were estimated from amplification of reference gene primers within the assay. Sequence reads were collapsed and filtered to measure the absolute abundance of every unique TCRbeta CDR3 rearrangement. For each sample, productive Simpson clonality was calculated as the square root of Simpson's diversity index across productive rearrangements. Drawn from immuneACCESS, this table holds only the in-frame rearrangements with V and J called that TCRdb kept. Clones are partly lost; checked studies trace under half to an unresolved V gene and leave the rest unexplained. V and J calls and clone size are those listed in that table; D and trimming were worked out from the DNA. A total of about 180,000 clones appear in this sample, about 83% of them only once. The ten largest clones take up about 8.6% of the sample.

CDR1 and CDR2 (SGHAT, FQNNGV) derive from the germline V gene. Taken from cysteine to phenylalanine, the CDR3 has 16 residues. Solely the CDR3 DNA is kept, with 48 bases framed from the first base. After removal of 5 bases from V and 1 base from J, the junction retains 6 bases not matched to a gene. Participants in the prospective study were enrolled through a virtual design, were aged about 18 to 100 years, and lived in fewer than 30 United States geographic areas. In the prospective study, cohorts were assigned on the basis of participant-reported clinical history obtained from a screening survey and a study questionnaire. Recovered participants in ImmuneRACE Cohort 3 were defined by two consecutive negative NP/OP PCR tests, clearance by a healthcare professional, or resolution of symptoms. In the prospective study, whole blood, serum and a nasopharyngeal or oropharyngeal swab were collected from each participant by mobile phlebotomists. Over an approximately two-month period, participants in the prospective study had the option of providing additional blood draws and questionnaires. Before DNA extraction, blood samples from the prospective study were shipped at room temperature or frozen.

Input material: PBMCs or T cells enriched from blood (not recorded which). This sequence originates from a woman aged 30 to 39 who had recovered from COVID-19. The rearranged segments are TRBV11-2 and TRBJ2-3; TRBD2 aligns with 10 central bases. The CDR3 here reads CASSPRLAGGTDTQYF. The nucleotide sequence is given as TGTGCCAGCAGCCCCCGACTAGCGGGTGGCACAGATACGCAGTATTTT.